These T cell receptor beta chains were read from a single sample in a study of shared clonotypes between healthy human individuals. Clones were read by immunoSEQ multiplex PCR, and TCRdb kept only the in-frame ones, dropping some. This sample carries about 2 million clones, just under 95% of them seen once, and the ten largest clones take roughly 1.2%. Input material: naive CD8+ T cells sorted from blood. These receptors were collected from a man between 18 and 35 years old in good health. CDR3s include the opening cysteine and the closing phenylalanine or tryptophan. A D gene is named only where the DNA matches it firmly. Clone size appears in some rows only: once, few, many, or a class for an expanded clone.

TRBJ2-7,NA,NA,TRBV2,TGTGCCAGCAGGGAACCCCCGGGGTCCAGGGACGAGCAGTACTTC,CASREPPGSRDEQYF
TRBJ2-1,once,NA,TRBV27,TGTGCCTGCCGATTAGGTAGCAATGAGCAGTTCTTC,CACRLGSNEQFF
TRBJ2-1,NA,TRBD2,TRBV7-9,TGTGCCAGCAGCTCAGAAGCGGGAGGCGGCTACAATGAGCAGTTCTTC,CASSSEAGGGYNEQFF
TRBJ2-7,once,TRBD1,TRBV4-3,TGCGCCAGCAGCCAGGATGGACAGGGGGGCCTCTACGAGCAGTACTTC,CASSQDGQGGLYEQYF
TRBJ2-1,NA,TRBD2,TRBV5-4,TGTGCCAGCAGCTGGGGGGAGGGTGAGCAGTTCTTC,CASSWGEGEQFF
TRBJ1-1,NA,NA,TRBV27,TGTGCCAGCAAAATAACAGGGTTGAACACTGAAGCTTTCTTT,CASKITGLNTEAFF
TRBJ2-5,NA,TRBD2,TRBV4-3,TGCGCCAGCAGCCAAGGGCTAGCGGGAGTAGAGACCCAGTACTTC,CASSQGLAGVETQYF
TRBJ2-3,NA,TRBD2,TRBV7-9,TGTGCCAGCAGCTTAGGGCTAGCGGGAGTCACAGATACGCAGTATTTT,CASSLGLAGVTDTQYF
TRBJ2-7,NA,NA,TRBV27,TGTGCCAGCAGTTTACAACAGGGTGGGATGGAGCAGTACTTC,CASSLQQGGMEQYF
TRBJ2-3,NA,TRBD2,TRBV6-1,TGTGCCAGCAGTGACACTAGCGGGAGCGGGATGGGGTCAGATACGCAGTATTTT,CASSDTSGSGMGSDTQYF
TRBJ1-6,NA,TRBD1,TRBV4-3,TGCGCCAGCAGCCAAGAGATCGGACAGGGAGTATCACCCCTCCACTTT,CASSQEIGQGVSPLHF
TRBJ1-2,NA,NA,TRBV30,TGTGCCTGGTCCCCAGGGGACGGCTACACCTTC,CAWSPGDGYTF
TRBJ2-1,NA,NA,TRBV27,TGTGCCAGCACCCATAACCCCACGGGGGAAGGCAATGAGCAGTTCTTC,CASTHNPTGEGNEQFF
TRBJ2-2,NA,NA,TRBV11-2,TGTGCCAGCACCCCGCAGGGCAACACCGGGGAGCTGTTTTTT,CASTPQGNTGELFF
TRBJ1-1,NA,NA,TRBV15,TGTGCCACCGCTATGGGCGACACTGAAGCTTTCTTT,CATAMGDTEAFF
TRBJ2-7,NA,NA,TRBV6-1,TGTGCCAGCAGTGAAGGGTATGTCTACGAGCAGTACTTC,CASSEGYVYEQYF
TRBJ2-7,few,NA,TRBV4-1,TGCGCCAGCAGCCAAGATCCGGGGACCGAGCAGTACTTC,CASSQDPGTEQYF
TRBJ2-3,NA,NA,TRBV6-6,TGTGCCAGCAGTTCCCAGGGGCCCGGAGATACGCAGTATTTT,CASSSQGPGDTQYF
TRBJ2-7,NA,TRBD2,TRBV5-8,TGTGCCAGCAGCCTAGGTACTACTAGCGGCTCCTACGAGCAGTACTTC,CASSLGTTSGSYEQYF
TRBJ2-7,NA,TRBD2,TRBV4-1,TGCGCCAGCAGCCAGGGACTAGCGGGAGACTTACTCTACGAGCAGTACTTC,CASSQGLAGDLLYEQYF
TRBJ1-2,NA,NA,TRBV7-6,TGTGCCAGCAGCCCATACCTGGGACCCGCCGTCGGTGGCTACACCTTC,CASSPYLGPAVGGYTF
TRBJ2-1,NA,TRBD2,TRBV30,TGTGCCTGTACAGGTAGCGGGAAGTACAATGAGCAGTTCTTC,CACTGSGKYNEQFF
TRBJ2-3,once,NA,TRBV27,TGTGCCAGCAGGATACTCGGACAGCTAGATACGCAGTATTTT,CASRILGQLDTQYF
TRBJ2-1,NA,TRBD1,TRBV6-5,TGTGCCAGCAGTTATTGGGGGGACAGGGCCTACAATGAGCAGTTCTTC,CASSYWGDRAYNEQFF
TRBJ1-4,NA,NA,TRBV5-4,TGTGCCAGCAGGGACATGTCTAATGAAAAACTGTTTTTT,CASRDMSNEKLFF
TRBJ2-1,once,NA,TRBV6-6,TGTGCCAGCACGGGACTGGGATCCTACAATGAGCAGTTCTTC,CASTGLGSYNEQFF
TRBJ2-1,NA,TRBD2,TRBV5-1,TGCGCCAGCAGCTTAGGGACTAGCGGGGTCGATGAGCAGTTCTTC,CASSLGTSGVDEQFF
TRBJ1-2,NA,TRBD1,TRBV2,TGTGCCAGCCTAACCTTGGACAGGGGGCCCGGGGGGTATGGCTACACCTTC,CASLTLDRGPGGYGYTF
TRBJ1-5,NA,TRBD1,TRBV4-1,TGCGCCAGCAGCCAAGCAGGGCAGGGGGGTCAGCCCCAGCATTTT,CASSQAGQGGQPQHF
TRBJ2-2,NA,NA,TRBV9,TGTGCCAGCAGCGTAGAGGGAGTCTTCGGGGAGCTGTTTTTT,CASSVEGVFGELFF
TRBJ2-7,NA,NA,TRBV4-1,TGCGCCAGCAGCCAAGAGCGCGTATCCTACGAGCAGTACTTC,CASSQERVSYEQYF
TRBJ2-1,NA,TRBD2,TRBV28,TGTGCCAGCAGCTCCGCCCGGACTAGCGGGGGGCCGAACACTGAGCAGTTCTTC,CASSSARTSGGPNTEQFF
TRBJ2-3,NA,TRBD2,TRBV27,TGTGCCAGCAGTTTATTAAATAGCGGGGGCCCCACAGATACGCAGTATTTT,CASSLLNSGGPTDTQYF
TRBJ2-7,NA,TRBD1,TRBV13,TGTGCCAGCAGCCCAGGACAGGGGATCTACGAGCAGTACTTC,CASSPGQGIYEQYF
TRBJ2-1,NA,TRBD2,TRBV6-5,TGTGCCAGCAGCGTGGGGGGAGGGTCCTACAATGAGCAGTTCTTC,CASSVGGGSYNEQFF
TRBJ2-4,NA,NA,TRBV15,TGTGCCACCAGCGCAGAGGGGATTTCGTCAGCCAAAAACATTCAGTACTTC,CATSAEGISSAKNIQYF
TRBJ1-4,once,TRBD1,TRBV28,TGTGCCAGCAGTTTAGGGACAGGGCTATTTTTT,CASSLGTGLFF
TRBJ2-1,NA,NA,TRBV27,TGTGCCAGCAGTTTGACAGACGGTGAGCAGTTCTTC,CASSLTDGEQFF
TRBJ1-1,NA,NA,TRBV7-9,TGTGCCAGCAGCCTCGGGTGGGACACTGAAGCTTTCTTT,CASSLGWDTEAFF
TRBJ2-2,few,NA,TRBV28,TGTGCCAGCAGTTTCAACCCCGGGGAGCTGTTTTTT,CASSFNPGELFF
TRBJ1-5,NA,TRBD1,TRBV18,TGTGCCAGCTCACCACCGGGACAGGGGGTCAGGCCCCAGCATTTT,CASSPPGQGVRPQHF
TRBJ1-6,NA,NA,TRBV4-3,TGCGCCAGCAGCCGGGAGGCCGAGGGTAGGTCCTATAATTCACCCCTCCACTTT,CASSREAEGRSYNSPLHF
TRBJ2-7,NA,NA,TRBV11-2,TGTGCCAGCAGCTTGCTAGACCCCTCCTACGAGCAGTACTTC,CASSLLDPSYEQYF
TRBJ2-3,NA,NA,TRBV28,TGTGCCAGCAGTTTCGGTGGGAGCACAGATACGCAGTATTTT,CASSFGGSTDTQYF
TRBJ2-5,NA,NA,TRBV11-2,TGTGCCAGCACCTTATCTCCGGGGGCTCGGGAGACCCAGTACTTC,CASTLSPGARETQYF
TRBJ2-2,NA,NA,TRBV5-4,TGTGCCAGCAGCTTGCTGGCCGGGGAGCTGTTTTTT,CASSLLAGELFF
TRBJ1-1,NA,TRBD1,TRBV27,TGTGCCAGCAGTTCGAAATCAGGGGGAACTGAAGCTTTCTTT,CASSSKSGGTEAFF
TRBJ2-7,once,TRBD2,TRBV7-9,TGTGCCAGCAGCCCGAGTAGCGGGAGCTACGAGCAGTACTTC,CASSPSSGSYEQYF
TRBJ1-2,NA,TRBD1,TRBV5-6,TGTGCCAGCAGCCCTGCTACAGGGGGGCCTAACTATGGCTACACCTTC,CASSPATGGPNYGYTF
TRBJ1-2,NA,NA,TRBV6-5,TGTGCCAGCAGTTACGGCGGAAACTATGGCTACACCTTC,CASSYGGNYGYTF
TRBJ2-1,NA,NA,TRBV4-3,TGCGCCAGCAGCCTGGACGCGACATTGAGCTCCTACAATGAGCAGTTCTTC,CASSLDATLSSYNEQFF
TRBJ1-5,NA,NA,TRBV27,TGTGCCAGCAGCCCTCAGGGGTCTAATCAGCCCCAGCATTTT,CASSPQGSNQPQHF
TRBJ2-7,NA,TRBD1,TRBV13,TGTGCCAGCAGCTCGGGGACAGGGGGGTACGAGCAGTACTTC,CASSSGTGGYEQYF
TRBJ1-4,NA,TRBD1,TRBV9,TGTGCCAGCAGCGTAGGGACAGGGGCAACTAATGAAAAACTGTTTTTT,CASSVGTGATNEKLFF